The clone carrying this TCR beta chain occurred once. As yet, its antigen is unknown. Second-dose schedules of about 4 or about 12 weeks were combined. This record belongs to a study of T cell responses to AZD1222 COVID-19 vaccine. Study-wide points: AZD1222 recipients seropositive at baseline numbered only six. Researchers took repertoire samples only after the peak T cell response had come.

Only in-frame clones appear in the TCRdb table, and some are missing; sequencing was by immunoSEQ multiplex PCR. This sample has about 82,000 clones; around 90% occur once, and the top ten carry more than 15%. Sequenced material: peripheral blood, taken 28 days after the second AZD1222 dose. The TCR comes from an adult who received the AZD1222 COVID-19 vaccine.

The DNA for the CDR3 is TGTGCCAGCAGTTATCAGGCGGCCTACGAGCAGTACTTC. This sequence encodes CASSYQAAYEQYF. V and J are TRBV6-1 and TRBJ2-7; D is unclear. The CDR3 covers 13 residues. Germline V gives CDR1 MNHNS, CDR2 SASEGT. Trimming took off 5 bases at V and 2 bases at J, with 10 bases between the two ends.